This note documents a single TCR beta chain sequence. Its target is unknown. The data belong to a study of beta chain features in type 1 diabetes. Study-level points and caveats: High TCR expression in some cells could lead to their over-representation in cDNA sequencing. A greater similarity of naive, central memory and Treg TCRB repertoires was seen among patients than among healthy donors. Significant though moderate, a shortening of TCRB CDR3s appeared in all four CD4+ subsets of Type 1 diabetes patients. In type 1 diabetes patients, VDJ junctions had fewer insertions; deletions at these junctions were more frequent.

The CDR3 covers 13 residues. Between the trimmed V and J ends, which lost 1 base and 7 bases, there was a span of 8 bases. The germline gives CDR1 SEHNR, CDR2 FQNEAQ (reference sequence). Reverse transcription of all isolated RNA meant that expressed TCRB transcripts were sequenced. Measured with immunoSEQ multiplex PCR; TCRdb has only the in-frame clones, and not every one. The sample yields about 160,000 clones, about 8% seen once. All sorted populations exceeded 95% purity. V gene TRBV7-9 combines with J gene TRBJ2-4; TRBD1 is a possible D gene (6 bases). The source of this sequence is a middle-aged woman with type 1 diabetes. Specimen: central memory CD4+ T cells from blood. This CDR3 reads CASSLGQGNIQYF. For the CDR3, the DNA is TGTGCCAGCAGCTTAGGTCAGGGGAACATTCAGTACTTC.